This T cell receptor (beta chain) was sequenced during a study of shared clonotypes between healthy human individuals. The overall study: Donor ages ranged 18 to 49 years: two women, a few men.

The length of the CDR3 is 15 residues. With 0 bases removed from V and 2 bases from J, the gap between germline ends came to 11 bases. Per germline, CDR1 LNHDA and CDR2 SQIVND (reference sequence). With unsorted samples, genomic DNA was obtained from approximately 96 million PBMCs. Only in-frame clones appear in the TCRdb table, and some are missing; sequencing was by immunoSEQ multiplex PCR. The table includes some 480,000 clones, 79% detected once. Sequenced material: PBMCs. This TCR was sampled from a woman in her thirties or forties in good health. Some clones in this sample may be carry-over from other donors' samples. The J gene is TRBJ2-7, the V gene TRBV19; TRBD1 is a possible D gene (5 bases). This chain's CDR3 is CASSIDFRDPYEQYF. The CDR3 DNA sequence: TGTGCCAGTAGTATAGATTTCAGGGATCCCTACGAGCAGTACTTC.